This is a list of T cell receptor beta chains from one sample in a study of shared T cell receptors in the human thymus. TCRdb's copy holds only in-frame clones and misses some; the assay was immunoSEQ multiplex PCR. The sample lists hundreds of thousands of clones; around 87% were seen once. The data were also submitted as part of a second study, on human thymus T cells.

Source material: thymocytes. These receptors all stem from a boy in the first two years of life with a congenital heart defect. The CDR3 runs from the conserved cysteine through the conserved F or W. The D gene is left open where the match is weak. The size field is filled for only some rows; it gives once, few, many or a size class.

CDR3 DNA: TGCAGCGTTGAAGTGAGAGGACAGAAGCCTTACAATGAGCAGTTCTTC
CDR3 protein: CSVEVRGQKPYNEQFF
V gene: TRBV29-1
J gene: TRBJ2-1
clone size: NA
D gene: NA

CDR3 DNA: TGCAGCGTTGAGGGCGACACTGAAGCTTTCTTT
CDR3 protein: CSVEGDTEAFF
V gene: TRBV29-1
J gene: TRBJ1-1
clone size: few
D gene: NA

CDR3 DNA: TGTGCCAGCAGTTTAGAGGGAATCCGGGCGGGAGACAGGCACGAGCAGTACTTC
CDR3 protein: CASSLEGIRAGDRHEQYF
V gene: TRBV28
J gene: TRBJ2-7
clone size: NA
D gene: NA

CDR3 DNA: TGTGCCAGCAGCCAAGATAGGCAGGGGGCGACGAGTGTTCGAGCTTTCTTT
CDR3 protein: CASSQDRQGATSVRAFF
V gene: TRBV4-2
J gene: TRBJ1-1
clone size: NA
D gene: TRBD1

CDR3 DNA: TGTGCCAGCTCACCTCATCTCCGGGATTACAGGGGAAAGGAAAAACTGTTTTTT
CDR3 protein: CASSPHLRDYRGKEKLFF
V gene: TRBV18
J gene: TRBJ1-4
clone size: few
D gene: TRBD1

CDR3 DNA: TGTGCCAGTAGTAGGGGACTTTCCTACGAGCAGTACTTC
CDR3 protein: CASSRGLSYEQYF
V gene: TRBV19
J gene: TRBJ2-7
clone size: once
D gene: NA

CDR3 DNA: TGTGCCACCAGCATTAGGGGTTCGAACACCGGGGAGCTGTTTTTT
CDR3 protein: CATSIRGSNTGELFF
V gene: TRBV15
J gene: TRBJ2-2
clone size: NA
D gene: NA

CDR3 DNA: TGTGCCAGCAGTTACTCTGCGGGGGCCTACGAGCAGTACTTC
CDR3 protein: CASSYSAGAYEQYF
V gene: TRBV6-6
J gene: TRBJ2-7
clone size: NA
D gene: TRBD2

CDR3 DNA: TGTGCCAGCAGTGAACAGGGGGCGGAGACCCAGTACTTC
CDR3 protein: CASSEQGAETQYF
V gene: TRBV25-1
J gene: TRBJ2-5
clone size: NA
D gene: TRBD1

CDR3 DNA: TGCGCCAGCAGCTTAGGTGACAGGGGCTACGAGCAGTACTTC
CDR3 protein: CASSLGDRGYEQYF
V gene: TRBV5-1
J gene: TRBJ2-7
clone size: NA
D gene: TRBD1

CDR3 DNA: TGTGCCAGCTCACGAGGACTAGCGGGGGGGCAGTACTTC
CDR3 protein: CASSRGLAGGQYF
V gene: TRBV18
J gene: TRBJ2-4
clone size: NA
D gene: TRBD2

CDR3 DNA: TGTGCCAGCAGTTTATCCCCCTACGACTATCGGGAGACCCAGTACTTC
CDR3 protein: CASSLSPYDYRETQYF
V gene: TRBV27
J gene: TRBJ2-5
clone size: NA
D gene: NA

CDR3 DNA: TGCGCCAGCAGCGTCCCTCGCGGGGGCTTAGGGGATGAGCAGTTCTTC
CDR3 protein: CASSVPRGGLGDEQFF
V gene: TRBV5-1
J gene: TRBJ2-1
clone size: NA
D gene: NA

CDR3 DNA: TGCGCCAGCAGTGACTCGAGCGGGAGAGGCACAGATACGCAGTATTTT
CDR3 protein: CASSDSSGRGTDTQYF
V gene: TRBV10-1
J gene: TRBJ2-3
clone size: NA
D gene: TRBD2

CDR3 DNA: TGTGCCAGCAGCGTAGGGGCCGGTTCACCCCTCCACTTT
CDR3 protein: CASSVGAGSPLHF
V gene: TRBV9
J gene: TRBJ1-6
clone size: NA
D gene: NA

CDR3 DNA: TGTGCCAGCAGCGCCCGGGACAGGGGATACGAGCAGTACTTC
CDR3 protein: CASSARDRGYEQYF
V gene: TRBV5-4
J gene: TRBJ2-7
clone size: NA
D gene: TRBD1

CDR3 DNA: TGTGCCAGCAGCTTACCGGGACACCCGAACACTGAAGCTTTCTTT
CDR3 protein: CASSLPGHPNTEAFF
V gene: TRBV7-9
J gene: TRBJ1-1
clone size: NA
D gene: NA